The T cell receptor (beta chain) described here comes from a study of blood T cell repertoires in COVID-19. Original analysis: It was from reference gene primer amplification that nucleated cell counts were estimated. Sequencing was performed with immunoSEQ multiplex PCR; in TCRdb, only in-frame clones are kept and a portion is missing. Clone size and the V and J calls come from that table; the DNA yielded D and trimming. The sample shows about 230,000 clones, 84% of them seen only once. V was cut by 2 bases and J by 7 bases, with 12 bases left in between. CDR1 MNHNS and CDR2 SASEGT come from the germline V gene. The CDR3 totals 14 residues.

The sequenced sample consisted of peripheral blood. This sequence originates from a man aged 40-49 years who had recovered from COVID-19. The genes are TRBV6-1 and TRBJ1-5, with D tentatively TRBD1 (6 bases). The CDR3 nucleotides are TGTGCCAGCAGTGAATATGGGGGCACCCAGCCCCAGCATTTT. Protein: CASSEYGGTQPQHF.